One sample yielded the 25 T cell receptor beta chains listed below, sequenced in a study of blood T cell repertoires in COVID-19 (dated by TCRdb to 2020 to 2021). To prepare the library, the immunoSEQ multiplex PCR assay was applied. In TCRdb, the immuneACCESS table is reduced to in-frame sequences with V and J assigned. These tables do not hold every clone; where another copy was compared, an unresolved V gene accounts for under half, and the others remain unexplained. The sample yields around 62,000 clones; around nine tenths were counted once. Of the sample, 9.5% to 13% falls within the top ten clones. The sequenced material came from PBMCs or T cells enriched from blood (not recorded which). These receptors were taken from a woman between 40 and 50 years old who had recovered from COVID-19.

The V call is TRBV29-1, the J call TRBJ1-1, with D maybe TRBD1 (6 bases). The length of the CDR3 is 13 residues. In germline, CDR1 is SQVTM, CDR2 ANQGSEA. V was clipped by 3 bases and J by 6 bases, with 14 bases between them. CDR3 amino acids: CSVDRQGLSEAFF. CDR3 in DNA: TGCAGCGTTGACAGGCAGGGGCTATCTGAAGCTTTCTTT.

This clone was seen once. V and J are TRBV7-6 and TRBJ2-3, with 7 positions matching TRBD2. This CDR3 is built from 17 residues. V was clipped by 3 bases and J by 4 bases; unmatched bases: 13. Germline V gene data show CDR1 as SGHVS and CDR2 as FNYEAQ. The CDR3 DNA reads TGTGCCAGCAGCTTGGCCGGGACTAATAGTCGTTCAGATACGCAGTATTTT. Its translation: CASSLAGTNSRSDTQYF.

The gene calls are TRBV18 and TRBJ1-1; D uncertain. Germline CDR1 reads KGHSH; CDR2 reads LQKENI. The CDR3 totals 15 residues. V was pared by 3 bases and J by 1 base, with 12 bases between. The CDR3 region has the DNA TGTGCCAGCTCACCCCTCGACATACCGAACACTGAAGCTTTCTTT. Amino acids: CASSPLDIPNTEAFF.

V usage is TRBV27 and J usage is TRBJ2-3; possible D gene TRBD1, 6 bases. V lost 10 bases and J lost 1, with 15 bases in between. The CDR3 spans 14 residues. Germline V CDR1 and CDR2: MNHEY, SMNVEV (reference sequence). The CDR3 bases are TGTGCCACCACCCAGAAGGGGGGCACAGATACGCAGTATTTT. This translates into CATTQKGGTDTQYF.

As to this clone: The sample carries other DNA sequences with the same CDR3. The chain employs TRBV2 and TRBJ1-1, with a tentative D call TRBD1 (5 bases). Germline values: CDR1 SNHLY, CDR2 FYNNEI. Trimming took off 7 bases at V and 5 bases at J, with 14 bases between the two ends. The CDR3 is 13 amino acids. The DNA for the CDR3 is TGTGCCAGCATAAGAGCCAGGGATACTGAAGCTTTCTTT. Translated, it gives CASIRARDTEAFF.

The chain employs TRBV24-1 and TRBJ2-1, with D maybe TRBD1 (6 bases). Trimming pared 2 bases from V and 6 bases from J, leaving 10 bases between. The germline V gene encodes CDR1 KGHDR and CDR2 SFDVKD. The CDR3 loop spans 14 amino acids. CDR3 region: CATSDSGQRNEQFF. The CDR3 region has the DNA TGTGCCACCAGTGATTCCGGACAGCGCAATGAGCAGTTCTTC.

The chain couples TRBV15 to TRBJ2-3, with a tentative D call TRBD1 (6 bases). CDR1 LNHNV and CDR2 YYDKDF come from the germline V gene (reference sequence). This CDR3 contains 16 residues. Trimming took 3 bases from V and 5 from J, leaving 18 bases between them. CDR3 protein: CATSSLSRGIQDTQYF. The CDR3 nucleotides read TGTGCCACCAGCAGTCTTTCTAGGGGGATCCAAGATACGCAGTATTTT.

This clone occurred once. The V call is TRBV12-3 or TRBV12-4, the J call TRBJ1-1; 8 bases line up with TRBD1. Trimming at V came to 8 bases and at J to 8 bases, leaving 4 bases not matched to a gene. The CDR3 runs 11 residues. CDR3 DNA: TGTGCCAGCGTAGGACAGGGCGAAGCTTTCTTT. The encoded protein is CASVGQGEAFF.

This clone was recorded only once. The V and J genes are TRBV28 and TRBJ2-5; the match to TRBD2 covers 8 bases. J gave up 4 bases and V 1 base, and 8 bases lay outside the gene matches. The CDR3 loop spans 16 amino acids. Per the germline V gene, CDR1 is MDHEN and CDR2 is SYDVKM. The CDR3 sequence: CASSLFSGAQRETQYF. Here the CDR3 DNA reads TGTGCCAGCAGTTTATTTAGCGGGGCTCAACGAGAGACCCAGTACTTC.

This sequence joins TRBV7-9 and TRBJ1-4, with 8 positions matching TRBD1. Germline lookup yields CDR1 SEHNR and CDR2 FQNEAQ (reference sequence). The CDR3 has 16 residues. V shed 5 bases, J shed 2 bases, and the junction held 7 bases outside the gene matches. The CDR3 reads CASSTTRTGTNEKLFF. As DNA, the CDR3 is TGTGCCAGCAGCACGACCCGGACAGGGACTAATGAAAAACTGTTTTTT.

The rearrangement links TRBV12-3 or TRBV12-4 to TRBJ2-7; maybe TRBD1 (6 bases). Trimming took off 3 bases at V and 10 bases at J, with 13 bases between the two ends. This CDR3 comprises 12 residues. Here the CDR3 DNA reads TGTGCCAGCAGTTTTCAGGGGACGAACCAGTACTTC. The encoded protein is CASSFQGTNQYF.

This clone was picked up one time. The rearrangement joins TRBV18 to TRBJ1-4; 9 bases match TRBD1. The CDR3 runs to 13 residues. CDR1 KGHSH and CDR2 LQKENI come from the germline V gene. V shed 7 bases and J 7 bases; nucleotides not matched to a gene: 4. The CDR3 protein is CASLQGAREKLFF. The CDR3 DNA reads TGTGCCAGCTTACAGGGGGCGCGTGAAAAACTGTTTTTT.

This chain joins TRBV15 and TRBJ2-2; no definite D call. The CDR3 totals 18 residues. Trimming left V 0 bases short and J 6 bases short, with 20 bases between. CDR1 is LNHNV and CDR2 is YYDKDF in the germline V gene (reference sequence). The chain's CDR3 is CATSRDIGAVGSPGELFF. In DNA form, the CDR3 reads TGTGCCACCAGCAGAGATATTGGCGCGGTCGGTTCTCCCGGGGAGCTGTTTTTT.

The V call is TRBV9, the J call TRBJ2-5; 9 bases line up with TRBD1. CDR1 and CDR2 (germline): SGDLS, YYNGEE. The CDR3 spans 15 residues. Unmatched junction bases numbered 5, after V lost 4 bases and J lost 1 base. The CDR3 coding sequence is TGTGCCAGCAGCCCCACGACAGGGGGCCAAGAGACCCAGTACTTC. It specifies CASSPTTGGQETQYF.

The CDR3: CATSRGPPPQETQYF. The CDR3 DNA follows: TGTGCCACCAGCAGAGGTCCCCCCCCGCAAGAGACCCAGTACTTC. This chain joins TRBV15 and TRBJ2-5; D is unclear. The CDR3 is 15 amino acids. CDR1 is LNHNV and CDR2 is YYDKDF in the germline V gene (reference sequence). Trimming pared 1 base from V and 2 bases from J, leaving 11 bases between.

This clone was seen just once. The chain employs TRBV7-7 and TRBJ2-6; TRBD1 agrees at 7 bases. The ends lost 5 bases at V and 2 bases at J; junction bases unmatched: 3. Germline lookup yields CDR1 SSHAT and CDR2 FNYEAQ (reference sequence). The CDR3 has 15 residues. The CDR3 region has the DNA TGTGCCAGCAGCCCCGACAGGGCTGGGGCCAACGTCCTGACTTTC. Translating gives CASSPDRAGANVLTF.

The CDR3 here is CASSLGGQGEEKLFF. The CDR3 DNA is TGTGCCAGCAGCTTGGGGGGACAGGGAGAAGAAAAACTGTTTTTT. The chain carries TRBV5-5 and TRBJ1-4; 9 bases fit TRBD1. Per the germline V gene, CDR1 is SGHKS and CDR2 is YYEKEE (reference sequence). Losses at the gene ends were 0 bases for V and 8 bases for J; bases not matched to a gene: 5. This CDR3 is built from 15 residues.

This rearrangement joins TRBV6-2 or TRBV6-3 to TRBJ1-1; D may be TRBD1 (6 bases). The CDR3 loop spans 13 amino acids. Germline CDR1 MNHEY, CDR2 SVGEGT. Deletions cut 2 bases from V and 5 bases from J, with 9 bases between. The CDR3 loop reads CASSYSQGTEAFF. For the CDR3, the DNA is TGTGCCAGCAGTTACAGCCAGGGGACTGAAGCTTTCTTT.

This clone was observed once. The genes are TRBV7-2 and TRBJ2-7, with 8 bases matching TRBD1. Germline trimming cut 2 bases from V and 0 bases from J; bases unmatched to any gene: 0. CDR3 length: 14 residues. The germline V gene encodes CDR1 SGHTA and CDR2 FQGNSA. The CDR3 spells CASSLTGGSYEQYF. The CDR3 coding sequence is TGTGCCAGCAGCTTAACAGGGGGCTCCTACGAGCAGTACTTC.

The chain combines TRBV19 with TRBJ2-1; 7 nucleotides match TRBD1. CDR1 is LNHDA, CDR2 SQIVND, per germline (reference sequence). There are 14 residues in the CDR3. J was trimmed by 3 bases and V by 5 bases; bases with no gene match: 4. CDR3 sequence: CASSFRDSYNEQFF. The CDR3 region has the DNA TGTGCCAGTAGTTTCCGGGACAGCTACAATGAGCAGTTCTTC. Looking up the rest from reference TRBV19 and TRBJ2-1 gives the full variable domain: DGGITQSPKYLFRKEGQNVTLSCEQNLNHDAMYWYRQDPGQGLRLIYYSQIVNDFQKGDIAEGYSVSREKKESFPLTVTSAQKNPTAFYLCASSFRDSYNEQFFGPGTRLTVL.

This clone appeared a single time. The chain employs TRBV6-5 and TRBJ1-2; TRBD1 agrees at 7 bases. Germline V gene sequence: CDR1 MNHEY, CDR2 SVGAGI. The V segment lost 6 bases and the J segment 6 bases; nucleotides outside the gene matches: 10. The CDR3 extends over 14 amino acids. The CDR3 coding sequence is TGTGCCAGCAGGGACCTAGACAGGGTAGATGGCTACACCTTC. This sequence encodes CASRDLDRVDGYTF.

This clone was detected only a few times. This chain joins TRBV6-5 and TRBJ1-1, with D uncertain. CDR3 length equals 11 residues. Trimming took 7 bases from V and 8 from J, leaving 11 bases between them. Germline CDR1 reads MNHEY; CDR2 reads SVGAGI. CDR3 coding DNA: TGTGCCAGCACCCTAAATCCCGAAGCTTTCTTT. Protein product: CASTLNPEAFF.

The V gene is TRBV7-2, the J gene TRBJ2-7; 10 bases are shared with TRBD2. V trimming: 5 bases; J trimming: 2 bases; junction bases outside the gene matches: 6. CDR1 SGHTA and CDR2 FQGNSA come from the germline V gene. The CDR3 loop spans 15 amino acids. The DNA of the CDR3 is TGTGCCAGCAGCCCAGGGAGCGGGGGGGCCTACGAGCAGTACTTC. Translating gives CASSPGSGGAYEQYF.

The chain has TRBV4-1 and TRBJ2-2; TRBD1 aligns across 7 bases. The junction had 3 bases not matched to a gene; V was cut back by 2 bases and J by 0 bases. The CDR3 is made up of 16 amino acids. CDR1 and CDR2 (germline): MGHRA, YSYEKL. CDR3 DNA: TGCGCCAGCAGCCAAACTGGGACAGCGAACACCGGGGAGCTGTTTTTT. Amino acid sequence: CASSQTGTANTGELFF.

The rearrangement uses TRBV18 and TRBJ2-5; D is uncertain. Trimming cost V 6 bases and J 4 bases, with 9 bases left between them. The CDR3 spans 12 residues. The germline CDR1 and CDR2 sequences are KGHSH and LQKENI. Here the CDR3 reads CASSLTRETQYF. The CDR3 coding sequence is TGTGCCAGCTCTCTTACTCGAGAGACCCAGTACTTC.